What follows is one TCR beta chain and its context. What it binds is unknown. The source of the sample is a study of shared clonotypes between healthy human individuals. Study-wide findings and caveats: Shared clonotypes: roughly 5% naive CD4, under 4% naive CD8, around 2.4% memory CD4, 0.4% memory CD8. Large sequencing depth failed to make sorted-subset sequencing complete, rarefaction showed. The researchers took only blood, and tissue repertoires probably look different.

Germline V gene data show CDR1 as SGHTA and CDR2 as FQGNSA. Losses at the gene ends were 5 bases for V and 7 bases for J; bases not matched to a gene: 5. This CDR3 is 14 amino acids long. Naive CD8 cells comprised CD45RO-negative, CCR7-positively selected cells, excluding terminally differentiated effector memory CD45RA+ cells. Every one of the donors was a Caucasian adult that lived in Nashville, Tennessee. Libraries were prepared by immunoSEQ multiplex PCR; TCRdb keeps only in-frame clonotypes and omits some of them. The sample records about 820,000 clones, nearly 95% being singletons. This clonotype was obtained from a man aged 25 to 45 in good health. The rearrangement joins TRBV7-2 to TRBJ1-2, with 12 positions matching TRBD1. Source material: naive CD8+ T cells sorted from blood. The CDR3 DNA follows: TGTGCCAGCAGCCCCCGGGACAGGGGGCTTGGCTACACCTTC. It specifies CASSPRDRGLGYTF. The full variable domain, rest sourced from reference TRBV7-2 and TRBJ1-2, is GAGVSQSPSNKVTEKGKDVELRCDPISGHTALYWYRQSLGQGLEFLIYFQGNSAPDKSGLPSDRFSAERTGGSVSTLTIQRTQQEDSAVYLCASSPRDRGLGYTFGSGTRLTVV.